A selection of T cell receptor beta chains follows, all from one sample in a study of blood T cell repertoires in COVID-19. The protocol was immunoSEQ multiplex PCR, while the TCRdb copy is restricted to in-frame clones and leaves out a portion. The sample records approximately 260,000 clones, more than 65% being singletons. The sequenced sample was PBMCs or T cells enriched from blood (not recorded which). The receptors were gathered from a man aged 45 to 65 who had recovered from COVID-19. The CDR3 runs from the conserved cysteine through the conserved F or W. The D gene is left open where the match is weak. The listing skips clone size in some rows; elsewhere it reads once, few, many or a size class.

clone_size	v_call	j_call	d_call	cdr3_nt	cdr3_aa
NA	TRBV28	TRBJ2-1	TRBD2	TGTGCCAGCCTACTTGGCGGGGAGGGCCGTAATGAGCAGTTCTTC	CASLLGGEGRNEQFF
once	TRBV5-1	TRBJ1-2	TRBD1	TGCGCCAGCAGCCCGGCGACAGGGTCCTATGGCTACACCTTC	CASSPATGSYGYTF
NA	TRBV5-8	TRBJ2-2	TRBD1	TGTGCCAGCAGCCCCCGGACAGGGACCACCGGGGAGCTGTTTTTT	CASSPRTGTTGELFF
NA	TRBV24-1	TRBJ2-3	NA	TGTGCCACCAGTGACCTAGACCGAAGGGATACGCAGTATTTT	CATSDLDRRDTQYF
once	TRBV19	TRBJ1-2	TRBD1	TGTGCCAGTACCGACCCAGGGGGAGTTTATGGCTACACCTTC	CASTDPGGVYGYTF
NA	TRBV19	TRBJ1-1	TRBD1	TGTGCCAGTAGACCAAACAGGGGCGGCACTGAAGCTTTCTTT	CASRPNRGGTEAFF
NA	TRBV28	TRBJ2-7	TRBD1	TGTGCCAGCAGTTCGGGGACAGAAATCTACGAGCAGTACTTC	CASSSGTEIYEQYF
NA	TRBV3-1/TRBV3-2	TRBJ1-5	TRBD1	TGTGCCAGCAGCTCGACAGGGGGCGGCAATCAGCCCCAGCATTTT	CASSSTGGGNQPQHF
NA	TRBV7-3	TRBJ1-2	NA	TGTGCCAGCAGCTCAAAAGCTGGACACCCGGCCGATTATAACTATGGCTACACCTTC	CASSSKAGHPADYNYGYTF
NA	TRBV7-9	TRBJ2-5	NA	TGTGCCAGCTGCCAAGGGGGTCAAGAGACCCAGTACTTC	CASCQGGQETQYF
NA	TRBV11-2	TRBJ2-6	NA	TGTGCCAGCAGCTTAGGAGGATCTGGGGCCAACGTCCTGACTTTC	CASSLGGSGANVLTF
NA	TRBV15	TRBJ1-5	NA	TGTGCCACCAGCAGAGGTGGGCAGGGGTGGGATAGCAATCAGCCCCAGCATTTT	CATSRGGQGWDSNQPQHF
NA	TRBV2	TRBJ2-7	TRBD2	TGTGCCAGCAGTGAGGGGTCTAGCGGGGGGAGGTACGAGCAGTACTTC	CASSEGSSGGRYEQYF
NA	TRBV5-1	TRBJ1-3	NA	TGCGCCAGCAGCTTGTCCGCGGGAGCTGGAAACACCATATATTTT	CASSLSAGAGNTIYF
NA	TRBV29-1	TRBJ2-5	TRBD1	TGCAGCGTTAAACGGGACAGTGGAACTGGGACCCAGTACTTC	CSVKRDSGTGTQYF
NA	TRBV3-1/TRBV3-2	TRBJ2-1	TRBD2	TGTGCCAGCAGCCAAGATTTCAGCGGGGACTCCTACAATGAGCAGTTCTTC	CASSQDFSGDSYNEQFF
NA	TRBV7-9	TRBJ2-4	TRBD2	TGTGCCAGCAGCTCTCCGGGGGAGGGAGCCAAAAACATTCAGTACTTC	CASSSPGEGAKNIQYF
NA	TRBV4-1	TRBJ1-6	NA	TGCGCCAGCAGCCAAGATAGGGCAGGGTACGATTCACCCCTCCACTTT	CASSQDRAGYDSPLHF
NA	TRBV5-6	TRBJ2-5	TRBD2	TGTGCCAGCAGCCCCGGAGCGGGAGGGCCGAGCGGAGAGACCCAGTACTTC	CASSPGAGGPSGETQYF
once	TRBV27	TRBJ1-3	TRBD1	TGTGCCAGCAGCCTTATCGGGACAGGTGACGGAAACACCATATATTTT	CASSLIGTGDGNTIYF
NA	TRBV19	TRBJ2-6	NA	TGTGCCAGTAGATCCGCGGAATGGGTTGCTGGGGCCAACGTCCTGACTTTC	CASRSAEWVAGANVLTF
once	TRBV7-2	TRBJ2-3	NA	TGTGCCAGCAGCTTAGCCCGTCTAAATACGCAGTATTTT	CASSLARLNTQYF
NA	TRBV12-5	TRBJ2-1	NA	TGTGCTAGTGGTAAGACACCGGTGAAGTCCTACAATGAGCAGTTCTTC	CASGKTPVKSYNEQFF
once	TRBV28	TRBJ2-7	NA	TGTGCCAGCAACGTGGACTCCATGGTCTACGAGCAGTACTTC	CASNVDSMVYEQYF
NA	TRBV7-3	TRBJ2-7	NA	TGTGCCAGCAGCCTTGACCACTACGGCGAGCAGTACTTC	CASSLDHYGEQYF
NA	TRBV5-1	TRBJ2-6	NA	TGCGCCAGCAGCTTGGAAGGCGGTTCAAGCTCTGGGGCCAACGTCCTGACTTTC	CASSLEGGSSSGANVLTF